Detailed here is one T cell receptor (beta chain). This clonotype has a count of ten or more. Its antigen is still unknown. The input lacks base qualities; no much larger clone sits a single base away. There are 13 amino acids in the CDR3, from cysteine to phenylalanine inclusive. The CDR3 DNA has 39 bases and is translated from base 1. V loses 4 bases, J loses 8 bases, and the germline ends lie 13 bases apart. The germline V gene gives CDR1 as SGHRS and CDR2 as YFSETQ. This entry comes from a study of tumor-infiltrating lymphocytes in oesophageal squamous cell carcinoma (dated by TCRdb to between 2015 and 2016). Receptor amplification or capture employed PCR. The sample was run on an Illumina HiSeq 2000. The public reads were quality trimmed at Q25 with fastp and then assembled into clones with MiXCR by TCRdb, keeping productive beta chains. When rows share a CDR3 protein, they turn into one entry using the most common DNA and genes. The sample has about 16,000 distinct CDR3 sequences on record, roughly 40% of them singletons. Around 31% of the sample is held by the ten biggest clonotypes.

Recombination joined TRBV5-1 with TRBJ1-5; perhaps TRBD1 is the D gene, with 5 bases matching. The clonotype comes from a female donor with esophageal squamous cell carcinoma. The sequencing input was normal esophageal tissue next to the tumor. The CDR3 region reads CASSQGEMEPQHF. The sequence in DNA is TGCGCCAGCAGCCAAGGGGAAATGGAGCCCCAGCATTTT. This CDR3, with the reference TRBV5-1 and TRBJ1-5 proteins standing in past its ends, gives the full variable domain KAGVTQTPRYLIKTRGQQVTLSCSPISGHRSVSWYQQTPGQGLQFLFEYFSETQRNKGNFPGRFSGRQFSNSRSEMNVSTLELGDSALYLCASSQGEMEPQHFGDGTRLSIL.